The 10 T cell receptor beta chains given below trace back to one sample, sequenced in a study of regulatory T cells in long-lasting Graves disease. Sample time point: newly diagnosed GD, antithyroid drugs for less than 3 months. TCR sequences were obtained from RNA taken from PBMCs. Relying on iRepertoire HTBI primers and Arm-PCR of CDR3 regions, the team built TCR beta libraries. From the multiplex PCR reads, TCRdb called clonotypes with MiXCR, one entry per CDR3 protein. The table includes 250,000 to 400,000 distinct CDR3 sequences, about 18% detected once. The sequencing used peripheral blood mononuclear cells (PBMCs), collected at new diagnosis, from a patient treated with antithyroid drugs. Receptors were obtained from a female donor with Graves disease.

This clonotype was recorded at least ten times. This chain uses TRBV7-2 with TRBJ1-4; 7 positions match TRBD1. Losses at the gene ends were 6 bases for V and 4 bases for J; bases not matched to a gene: 2. CDR1 and CDR2 (germline): SGHTA, FQGNSA. The CDR3 contains 13 residues. The CDR3 sequence: CASRTGINEKLFF. For the CDR3, the DNA is TGTGCCAGCAGGACAGGGATTAATGAAAAACTGTTTTTT. The whole variable domain, filled in from reference TRBV7-2 and TRBJ1-4, reads GAGVSQSPSNKVTEKGKDVELRCDPISGHTALYWYRQSLGQGLEFLIYFQGNSAPDKSGLPSDRFSAERTGGSVSTLTIQRTQQEDSAVYLCASRTGINEKLFFGSGTQLSVL.

Many counts were recorded for this clonotype. This chain uses TRBV5-1 with TRBJ1-2, with D tentatively TRBD1 (6 bases). Trimming shortened V by 5 bases and J by 8 bases, and 19 bases separated the two germline ends. The CDR3 is made up of 14 amino acids. Germline V gene sequence: CDR1 SGHRS, CDR2 YFSETQ. The CDR3 spells CASRTVGGRIGYTF. The CDR3 DNA reads as TGCGCCAGCAGAACTGTTGGGGGGCGGATCGGCTACACCTTC.

This clonotype has a handful of counts. The chain employs TRBV12-3 or TRBV12-4 and TRBJ1-1; TRBD1 matches 8 bases. The junction had 7 bases not matched to a gene; V was cut back by 3 bases and J by 7 bases. The CDR3 length is 14 residues. This CDR3 reads CASSFRTGLNEAFF. The DNA for the CDR3 is TGTGCCAGCAGTTTTCGGACAGGGCTAAATGAAGCTTTCTTT.

This clonotype was counted ten times or more. V gene TRBV2 combines with J gene TRBJ2-3; no firm D call. The CDR3 totals 14 residues. V lost 8 bases to trimming and J lost 0 bases, with 12 bases between them. The germline CDR1 and CDR2 sequences are SNHLY and FYNNEI. In nucleotides, the CDR3 is TGTGCCAGCTCCTCCGCGGCTAGCACAGATACGCAGTATTTT. As protein: CASSSAASTDTQYF.

This clonotype was recorded many times. The chain couples TRBV20-1 to TRBJ1-6; possible D gene TRBD1, 6 bases. CDR1 and CDR2 from the germline V gene are DFQATT and SNEGSKA (reference sequence). The CDR3 extends over 14 amino acids. Trimming took 6 bases from V and 5 from J, leaving 14 bases between them. The CDR3 coding sequence is TGCAGTGCCCCGGGGGGCCGGGATAATTCACCCCTCCACTTT. Its translation is CSAPGGRDNSPLHF.

This clonotype was counted a few times. A much larger clone differs from this one at a single base, so this may be a read error. The rearrangement joins TRBV12-3 or TRBV12-4 to TRBJ2-7, with TRBD1 identical over 8 bases. The CDR3 covers 14 residues. The CDR3: CASNSLGQGYERYF. The CDR3 DNA reads TGTGCCAGCAACTCCCTTGGACAGGGCTACGAGCGGTACTTC.

This clonotype showed up many times. The chain recombines TRBV5-6 with TRBJ2-1; maybe TRBD1 (5 bases). The CDR3 has 15 amino acids. Germline-derived CDR1 and CDR2 are SGHDT and YYEEEE. V was cut by 4 bases and J by 2 bases, with 13 bases left in between. CDR3 nucleotides: TGTGCCAGCAGCGAGACAGTCACCGCCTACAATGAGCAGTTCTTC. This sequence encodes CASSETVTAYNEQFF.

This clonotype was seen a few times. V usage is TRBV20-1 and J usage is TRBJ2-5, with 11 bases aligning to TRBD2. This CDR3 has 16 residues. Unmatched junction bases numbered 11, after V lost 6 bases and J lost 2 bases. Germline values: CDR1 DFQATT, CDR2 SNEGSKA (reference sequence). CDR3 sequence: CSALQLAGVRQETQYF. In DNA, the CDR3 is TGCAGTGCCCTTCAACTAGCGGGAGTCAGGCAAGAGACCCAGTACTTC.

The sample holds many counts of this clonotype. The chain has TRBV30 and TRBJ2-7; no clear D. The V and J ends lost 4 bases and 3 bases respectively, with 13 bases between them. Germline CDR1 and CDR2: GTSNPN and SVGIG (reference sequence). The CDR3 length is 13 residues. The CDR3 region is CAWTPKADYEQYF. The CDR3 DNA sequence: TGTGCCTGGACCCCGAAAGCAGACTACGAGCAGTACTTC. Full variable domain (rest looked up from reference TRBV30 and TRBJ2-7): SQTIHQWPATLVQPVGSPLSLECTVEGTSNPNLYWYRQAAGRGLQLLFYSVGIGQISSEVPQNLSASRPQDRQFILSSKKLLLSDSGFYLCAWTPKADYEQYFGPGTRLTVT.

This clonotype showed up many times. DNA of the CDR3: TGTGCCACCACGGCGGGACCCTTCCACAATGAGCAGTTCTTC. Translated, it gives CATTAGPFHNEQFF. The chain joins TRBV24-1 to TRBJ2-1; possible D gene TRBD2, 6 bases. CDR1 is KGHDR and CDR2 is SFDVKD in the germline V gene. The CDR3 has 14 residues. The ends were cut back, 8 bases at V and 5 bases at J, with 15 bases in the middle.